The clone carrying this T cell receptor (beta chain) was seen many times. Its target is not known. Clinicians diagnosed patients from clinical symptoms, serum thyroxine and TRAb, thyroid ultrasound and orbital computed tomography. TCR beta CDR3 regions were amplified from RNA transcripts. HTBI primers were employed in a first-round RT-PCR of the TCR CDR3. MiXCR was run by TCRdb on the multiplex PCR reads, yielding one entry per CDR3 protein. The sample carries roughly 500,000 distinct CDR3 sequences, over 45% recorded once. The CDR3 consists of 16 residues. Trimming left V 1 base short and J 2 bases short, with 14 bases between. CDR1 and CDR2 (germline): LGHNA, YSLEER. The sample is drawn from a study of T cells in Graves' hyperthyroidism and ophthalmopathy. The study's findings and limits: Also found in blood were most expanded thyroid clonotypes above 0.001.

The clonotype was recovered from an adult woman with Graves' disease, either hyperthyroidism or ophthalmopathy (not recorded which). The chain combines TRBV4-3 with TRBJ2-5; weak D call: TRBD1 (5 bases). Sequences were obtained from peripheral blood or thyroid tissue (not recorded which). The CDR3 bases are TGCGCCAGCAGCCAAGGGCAAAGGGGCTCACAAGAGACCCAGTACTTC. It encodes CASSQGQRGSQETQYF.